The 22 T cell receptor beta chains in this list originate from one sample, sequenced in a study of cytomegalovirus exposure and HLA in healthy donors. Profiled with immunoSEQ multiplex PCR; TCRdb holds only in-frame clones, not every one. This sample has hundreds of thousands of clones, with 70% to 90% found just once. Sequencing was performed on PBMCs. These TCRs come from a young woman in good health and CMV-seropositive.

V gene TRBV6-1 combines with J gene TRBJ1-5; D unclear. Trimming removed 8 bases from V and 0 bases from J, with 14 bases in between. CDR3 length: 15 amino acids. Germline CDR1 reads MNHNS; CDR2 reads SASEGT. The CDR3: CASSSRSSSNQPQHF. The CDR3 DNA follows: TGTGCCAGCTCCTCAAGAAGTAGTAGCAATCAGCCCCAGCATTTT.

CDR3 coding DNA: TGTGCCAGCAACACCCAGGGGGGCTATGGCTACACCTTC. It is translated as CASNTQGGYGYTF. The chain joins TRBV28 to TRBJ1-2, with 7 bases lining up with TRBD1. J was trimmed by 4 bases and V by 7 bases; bases with no gene match: 6. CDR1 and CDR2 from the germline V gene are MDHEN and SYDVKM. The CDR3 contains 13 residues.

CDR3 protein: CASSTTGTGSSEQFF. In DNA, the CDR3 is TGCGCCAGCAGCACAACCGGGACAGGGTCATCTGAGCAGTTCTTC. The chain links TRBV5-1 to TRBJ2-1, with 9 bases aligning to TRBD1. The CDR3 loop spans 15 amino acids. Germline loops: CDR1 SGHRS, CDR2 YFSETQ. The J segment lost 9 bases and the V segment lost 4 bases, leaving 11 bases of the junction unmatched. Using reference TRBV5-1 and TRBJ2-1 for the parts outside the CDR3, the full variable domain is KAGVTQTPRYLIKTRGQQVTLSCSPISGHRSVSWYQQTPGQGLQFLFEYFSETQRNKGNFPGRFSGRQFSNSRSEMNVSTLELGDSALYLCASSTTGTGSSEQFFGPGTRLTVL.

With respect to this clone: At one boundary the junction diverges from the germline segment, which might be a read error. CDR3 in amino acids: CASSLGGTDLNYDYTF. The CDR3 bases are TGTGCCAGCAGTTTAGGAGGGACAGACCTCAACTATGACTACACCTTC. The V and J genes are TRBV27 and TRBJ1-2; 7 nucleotides agree with TRBD1. The V gene's germline CDR1 is MNHEY and CDR2 SMNVEV (reference sequence). The CDR3 extends over 16 amino acids.

In this sample, this clone turned up many times. This rearrangement joins TRBV6-5 to TRBJ2-3; the D is unclear. Trimming left V 4 bases short and J 4 bases short, with 15 bases between. Germline V gene sequence: CDR1 MNHEY, CDR2 SVGAGI. The CDR3 is 15 amino acids. In DNA form, the CDR3 reads TGTGCCAGCAGTTCAGAACCCTCCCGTCCAGATACGCAGTATTTT. Amino acid sequence: CASSSEPSRPDTQYF.

This chain joins TRBV28 and TRBJ1-1, with 8 bases lining up with TRBD1. With 9 bases clipped from V and 2 bases from J, the junction kept 11 bases outside the gene matches. CDR3 length: 15 residues. The germline CDR1 and CDR2 sequences are MDHEN and SYDVKM. In nucleotides, the CDR3 is TGTGCCAGTTCAGAAGACAGGGGTTTTAACACTGAAGCTTTCTTT. Residues: CASSEDRGFNTEAFF.

The rearrangement joins TRBV18 to TRBJ2-7; TRBD2 is a possible D gene (5 bases). V was shortened by 0 bases and J by 0 bases, with 9 bases between the two germline ends. The CDR3 runs 15 residues. CDR1 and CDR2 (germline): KGHSH, LQKENI. This CDR3 reads CASSPPGGRSYEQYF. The CDR3 bases are TGTGCCAGCTCACCACCTGGAGGCCGCTCCTACGAGCAGTACTTC.

Of note for this clone: At one end the junction does not follow the germline gene, possibly because of a read error. V and J are TRBV7-7 and TRBJ2-7; 7 bases agree with TRBD2. Looked up from germline, CDR1 is SSHAT and CDR2 is FNYEAQ (reference sequence). CDR3 length equals 14 residues. In nucleotides, the CDR3 is TGTGCTAGCAGCTTAGAGGCGGGGGAGTACGAGCAGTACTTC. Protein product: CASSLEAGEYEQYF.

The V gene is TRBV7-9, the J gene TRBJ1-1; D unclear. The CDR3 is made up of 14 amino acids. Trimming stripped 5 bases from V and 1 base from J, with 11 bases between. The germline V gene encodes CDR1 SEHNR and CDR2 FQNEAQ (reference sequence). The CDR3 spells CASSQMGQNTEAFF. CDR3 DNA: TGTGCCAGCAGCCAAATGGGCCAGAACACTGAAGCTTTCTTT.

The rearrangement links TRBV11-3 to TRBJ1-1, with D hard to call. The CDR3 runs to 15 residues. The germline gives CDR1 SGHNT, CDR2 YENEEA. Trimming left V 0 bases short and J 8 bases short, with 16 bases between. CDR3 nucleotide sequence: TGTGCCAGCAGCTTAGAACCGGTCCGCCAAACGGAAGCTTTCTTT. Amino acid sequence: CASSLEPVRQTEAFF.

J is TRBJ2-6 and V is TRBV29-1; D unclear. V lost 8 bases to trimming and J lost 0 bases, with 8 bases between them. The CDR3 runs 13 residues. From germline, CDR1 is SQVTM and CDR2 ANQGSEA. CDR3 bases: TGCAGCATCAGGATCTCTGGGGCCAACGTCCTGACTTTC. Translating it yields CSIRISGANVLTF.

V and J are TRBV28 and TRBJ2-1; tentatively, D is TRBD1 (6 bases). Trimming left V 4 bases short and J 5 bases short, with 27 bases between. The CDR3 has 19 amino acids. Germline CDR1 MDHEN, CDR2 SYDVKM. In DNA form, the CDR3 reads TGTGCCAGCAGTTCCCTCTTACAGGAGTGGGGGCTAAGTCACAATGAGCAGTTCTTC. Encoded protein: CASSSLLQEWGLSHNEQFF.

The chain is built from TRBV28 and TRBJ1-3; D perhaps matches TRBD1 (5 bases). Germline V gives CDR1 MDHEN, CDR2 SYDVKM. This CDR3 comprises 15 residues. Trimming pared 6 bases from V and 4 bases from J, leaving 16 bases between. The CDR3, as DNA: TGTGCCAGCAGCCACAGGATGGGGCGAGGAAACACCATATATTTT. Protein: CASSHRMGRGNTIYF.

V gene TRBV11-1 combines with J gene TRBJ1-1; 7 nucleotides align to TRBD1. Germline V gives CDR1 SGHAT, CDR2 FQDESV (reference sequence). The CDR3 covers 15 residues. V gave up 2 bases and J gave up 0 bases; unmatched junction bases: 3. CDR3: CASSLQGDLNTEAFF. As DNA, the CDR3 is TGTGCCAGCAGCTTACAGGGGGATCTGAACACTGAAGCTTTCTTT. The whole variable domain, filled in from reference TRBV11-1 and TRBJ1-1, reads EAEVAQSPRYKITEKSQAVAFWCDPISGHATLYWYRQILGQGPELLVQFQDESVVDDSQLPKDRFSAERLKGVDSTLKIQPAELGDSAMYLCASSLQGDLNTEAFFGQGTRLTVV.

This clone has a handful of counts. This rearrangement joins TRBV6-5 to TRBJ2-2, with 13 bases aligning to TRBD2. This CDR3 has 15 residues. The V and J ends lost 10 bases and 5 bases, in that order; junction bases with no gene match: 7. Germline loops: CDR1 MNHEY, CDR2 SVGAGI. The CDR3 spells CATYGLAGDTGELFF. In DNA, the CDR3 is TGTGCCACCTACGGACTAGCGGGAGATACCGGGGAGCTGTTTTTT.

J is TRBJ2-2 and V is TRBV4-1, with D tentatively TRBD1 (6 bases). Trimming pared 1 base from V and 4 bases from J, leaving 16 bases between. CDR3 length: 17 residues. CDR1 is MGHRA, CDR2 YSYEKL, per germline. DNA of the CDR3: TGCGCCAGCAGCCAAGTTGACCTTACAGGGTCCACCGGGGAGCTGTTTTTT. Translating it yields CASSQVDLTGSTGELFF.

The sample holds one count of this clone. This chain uses TRBV9 with TRBJ2-1, with D maybe TRBD1 (6 bases). Trimming removed 2 bases at V and 4 bases at J, with 16 bases between. The germline V gene encodes CDR1 SGDLS and CDR2 YYNGEE. This CDR3 comprises 16 residues. CDR3 sequence reads: CASSVEQGQIYNEQFF. DNA for the CDR3: TGTGCCAGCAGCGTCGAACAGGGTCAAATTTACAATGAGCAGTTCTTC.

The chain uses TRBV29-1 and TRBJ2-7; 14 bases are shared with TRBD2. Germline-derived CDR1 and CDR2 are SQVTM and ANQGSEA. After removal of 7 bases from V and 3 bases from J, the junction contained 2 bases not matched to a gene. The CDR3 is 13 amino acids. This chain's CDR3 is CSAGLAGGYEQYF. For the CDR3, the DNA is TGCAGCGCCGGACTAGCGGGAGGCTACGAGCAGTACTTC.

J is TRBJ2-7 and V is TRBV19, with D possibly matching TRBD2 (5 bases). Germline V gene data show CDR1 as LNHDA and CDR2 as SQIVND (reference sequence). V lost 6 bases, J lost 2 bases, and 11 bases lay in between. The CDR3 covers 13 residues. CDR3 protein: CASRQSGTYEQYF. DNA of the CDR3: TGTGCCAGTAGACAAAGCGGCACCTACGAGCAGTACTTC.

The gene calls are TRBV27 and TRBJ2-2; 9 bases line up with TRBD2. Germline V gene sequence: CDR1 MNHEY, CDR2 SMNVEV (reference sequence). The V segment lost 5 bases and the J segment 0 bases; nucleotides outside the gene matches: 4. The CDR3 is 16 amino acids. As DNA, the CDR3 is TGTGCCAGCAGTCCCCCTAGCGGGACGAACACCGGGGAGCTGTTTTTT. It yields the protein CASSPPSGTNTGELFF.

The chain couples TRBV19 to TRBJ1-5, with D maybe TRBD1 (6 bases). Between the trimmed V and J ends, which lost 5 bases and 4 bases, there was a span of 12 bases. CDR3 size: 14 residues. Germline lookup yields CDR1 LNHDA and CDR2 SQIVND (reference sequence). CDR3 bases: TGTGCCAGTAGTCTAGGGGGGGATAATCAGCCCCAGCATTTT. Its protein product is CASSLGGDNQPQHF.

V and J are TRBV18 and TRBJ1-5, with TRBD1 identical over 8 bases. The junction had 4 bases not matched to a gene; V was cut back by 4 bases and J by 2 bases. CDR1 KGHSH and CDR2 LQKENI come from the germline V gene. The CDR3 is 15 amino acids. The CDR3 DNA reads TGTGCCAGCTCACTCGACAGGGGAGGCAATCAGCCCCAGCATTTT. Amino acid sequence: CASSLDRGGNQPQHF.